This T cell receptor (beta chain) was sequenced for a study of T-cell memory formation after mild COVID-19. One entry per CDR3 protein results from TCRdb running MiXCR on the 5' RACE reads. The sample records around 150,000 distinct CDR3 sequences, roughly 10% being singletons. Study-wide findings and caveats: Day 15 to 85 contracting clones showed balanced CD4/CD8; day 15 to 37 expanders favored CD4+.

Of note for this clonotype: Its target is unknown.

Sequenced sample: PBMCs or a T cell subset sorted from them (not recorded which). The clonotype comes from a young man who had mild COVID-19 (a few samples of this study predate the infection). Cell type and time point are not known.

CDR3 sequence (DNA): TGTGCCAGCAGCCTAGTAACAGCCTCCACCGGGGAGCTGTTTTTT. Translated: CASSLVTASTGELFF. The chain uses TRBV7-2 and TRBJ2-2; no clear D. Trimming removed 5 bases at V and 4 bases at J, with 14 bases between. Germline V gene data show CDR1 as SGHTA and CDR2 as FQGNSA. The CDR3 is 15 residues long.